The 25 T cell receptor beta chains given below trace back to one sample, sequenced in a study of human thymus T cells. It was from resections taken during corrective heart surgery that the thymus tissue came. Libraries were prepared by immunoSEQ multiplex PCR; TCRdb keeps only in-frame clonotypes and omits some of them. The data contain tens of thousands of clones, 90% to 95% of them singletons. Sequenced sample: thymus tissue. These receptor sequences come from a girl less than two years old with a congenital heart defect but otherwise immunologically healthy.

This clone was detected once. The V gene is TRBV7-2, the J gene TRBJ1-1; TRBD1 might be the D (5 bases). This CDR3 has 15 amino acids. The V end lost 5 bases, the J end lost 5 bases, and 18 bases lay between the germline ends. CDR1 is SGHTA, CDR2 FQGNSA, per germline. CDR3: CASSPPPGRGTEAFF. The DNA of the CDR3 is TGTGCCAGCAGCCCGCCTCCGGGGCGAGGAACTGAAGCTTTCTTT.

This chain joins TRBV21-1 and TRBJ2-7; TRBD2, as called in the table, went unchecked against the DNA. TRBV21-1 is marked as a pseudogene. CDR3 length: 19 residues. The CDR3 protein is CASSTGDRVLTSGVYEQYF. CDR3 in DNA: TGTGCCAGCAGCACAGGGGACAGGGTATTGACTAGCGGGGTCTACGAGCAGTACTTC.

The chain is built from TRBV6-1 and TRBJ1-2; D may be TRBD1 (5 bases). V gave up 0 bases and J gave up 1 base, with 24 bases separating them. CDR1 and CDR2 (germline): MNHNS, SASEGT. This CDR3 comprises 20 residues. CDR3 in amino acids: CASSEALPCTGHTVNYGYTF. Written as DNA, the CDR3 is TGTGCCAGCAGTGAAGCGCTTCCTTGCACAGGCCACACCGTTAACTATGGCTACACCTTC.

The V call is TRBV18, the J call TRBJ2-3; perhaps D is TRBD1 or TRBD2 (10 bases each). The CDR3 consists of 21 residues. CDR1 and CDR2 (germline): KGHSH, LQKENI. The V and J ends lost 1 base and 0 bases respectively, with 26 bases between them. This chain's CDR3 is CASSPHFRDRGLATSTDTQYF. In DNA, the CDR3 is TGTGCCAGCTCACCACACTTCCGGGACAGGGGACTAGCGACTAGCACAGATACGCAGTATTTT.

This chain links TRBV6-5 with TRBJ2-6; D uncertain. V shed 6 bases and J shed 1 base, with 7 bases lying between them. The CDR3 is 14 amino acids. The germline CDR1 and CDR2 sequences are MNHEY and SVGAGI. The CDR3 spells CASRMVSGANVLTF. The CDR3 nucleotides are TGTGCCAGCAGGATGGTGTCTGGGGCCAACGTCCTGACTTTC.

The chain is built from TRBV4-1 and TRBJ2-3, with 9 bases aligning to TRBD2. The ends lost 0 bases at V and 1 base at J; junction bases unmatched: 11. Germline V CDR1 and CDR2: MGHRA, YSYEKL. The CDR3 extends over 19 amino acids. CDR3 loop: CASSQDGFWREGGTDTQYF. The CDR3 coding sequence is TGCGCCAGCAGCCAAGATGGGTTCTGGCGGGAGGGTGGCACAGATACGCAGTATTTT.

The V and J genes are TRBV7-2 and TRBJ2-5; 7 bases line up with TRBD1. Germline V lookup: CDR1 SGHTA, CDR2 FQGNSA. V shed 0 bases and J 2 bases; nucleotides not matched to a gene: 6. This CDR3 has 16 residues. The CDR3, as DNA: TGTGCCAGCAGCTTAGCCTCCCAGGGGGTTCAAGAGACCCAGTACTTC. This encodes CASSLASQGVQETQYF.

The rearrangement links TRBV27 to TRBJ2-4; a possible D gene is TRBD1 (6 bases). Trimming shortened V by 8 bases and J by 8 bases, and 19 bases separated the two germline ends. Germline-derived CDR1 and CDR2 are MNHEY and SMNVEV (reference sequence). The CDR3 totals 14 residues. CDR3 sequence: CASAQGRRGHIQYF. The CDR3 DNA is TGTGCCAGCGCCCAGGGGCGGCGTGGGCACATTCAGTACTTC.

The chain couples TRBV28 to TRBJ2-1; tentatively, D is TRBD2 (6 bases). Trimming left V 6 bases short and J 4 bases short, with 13 bases between. Germline V gene sequence: CDR1 MDHEN, CDR2 SYDVKM. The CDR3 is 14 amino acids. CDR3 protein: CASRRETLYNEQFF. DNA for the CDR3: TGTGCCAGCAGACGGGAGACCCTTTACAATGAGCAGTTCTTC.

The chain employs TRBV27 and TRBJ2-7, with 8 nucleotides matching TRBD1. CDR1 is MNHEY, CDR2 SMNVEV, per germline (reference sequence). The CDR3 is 15 amino acids. Trimming cost V 9 bases and J 7 bases; bases outside gene matches: 17. The CDR3 nucleotides read TGTGCCAGTAGAAAACCCGGGACAGGCCCAGAGGAGCAGTACTTC. It codes for CASRKPGTGPEEQYF.

The rearrangement joins TRBV7-8 to TRBJ1-4, with TRBD1 matching over 9 bases. Germline CDR1 SGHVS, CDR2 FQNEAQ. V was pared by 1 base and J by 5 bases, with 11 bases of the junction left unmatched. The CDR3 spans 18 residues. Here the CDR3 reads CASSLVGEGDRENEKLFF. The CDR3 DNA is TGTGCCAGCAGCTTAGTAGGCGAGGGGGACAGGGAAAATGAAAAACTGTTTTTT.

This CDR3 reads CASRSGQTIANYGYTF. CDR3 nucleotides: TGTGCCAGTCGGTCGGGACAGACAATAGCTAACTATGGCTACACCTTC. This rearrangement joins TRBV19 to TRBJ1-2; 7 bases line up with TRBD1. This CDR3 region has 16 residues. V was pared by 8 bases and J by 0 bases, with 12 bases of the junction left unmatched. Per the germline V gene, CDR1 is LNHDA and CDR2 is SQIVND (reference sequence).

This chain connects TRBV5-1 to TRBJ2-1, with D perhaps TRBD2 (5 bases). V was shortened by 4 bases and J by 8 bases, with 7 bases between the two germline ends. Germline V gives CDR1 SGHRS, CDR2 YFSETQ. The length of the CDR3 is 11 residues. The CDR3 reads CASSVGDEQFF. CDR3 DNA sequence: TGCGCCAGCAGCGTCGGGGATGAGCAGTTCTTC.

The V and J genes are TRBV4-1 and TRBJ2-1; D could derive from TRBD1 or TRBD2 (5 bases each). The germline CDR1 and CDR2 sequences are MGHRA and YSYEKL. The CDR3 has 19 residues. V lost 1 base and J lost 0, with 19 bases in between. The CDR3 DNA sequence: TGCGCCAGCAGCCAAGTGGGGGTGGCACGAAATCACTCCTACAATGAGCAGTTCTTC. Translating gives CASSQVGVARNHSYNEQFF.

V gene TRBV6-5 combines with J gene TRBJ1-2; a possible D gene is TRBD1 (5 bases). The CDR3 is made up of 13 amino acids. The germline V gene encodes CDR1 MNHEY and CDR2 SVGAGI. Trimming took 4 bases from V and 9 from J, leaving 15 bases between them. CDR3 protein: CASSSPGDLRYTF. The CDR3 bases are TGTGCCAGCAGTTCCCCTGGGGACTTGCGCTACACCTTC.

The rearrangement links TRBV30 to TRBJ2-7; no clear D gene. Per germline, CDR1 GTSNPN and CDR2 SVGIG (reference sequence). The CDR3 extends over 13 amino acids. V lost 5 bases and J lost 2, with 13 bases in between. CDR3 sequence (DNA): TGTGCCTGGGGCATAGGGAATCCCTACGAGCAGTACTTC. Encoded protein: CAWGIGNPYEQYF.

V and J are TRBV5-6 and TRBJ2-2; D not certain. This CDR3 spans 13 amino acids. The germline V gene encodes CDR1 SGHDT and CDR2 YYEEEE. Trimming left V 1 base short and J 7 bases short, with 8 bases between. The CDR3 nucleotides read TGTGCCAGCAGCTTGATAGGGATCGGGGAGCTGTTTTTT. Protein: CASSLIGIGELFF.

The chain couples TRBV29-1 to TRBJ2-1; D is undetermined. The V gene's germline CDR1 is SQVTM and CDR2 ANQGSEA. V lost 1 base and J 3 bases, leaving 4 bases between the germline ends. This CDR3 has 12 residues. CDR3 sequence (DNA): TGCAGCGTTGAAGCGTTCTACAATGAGCAGTTCTTC. Amino acids: CSVEAFYNEQFF.

The chain combines TRBV5-6 with TRBJ1-2, with D unclear. CDR3 size: 13 residues. Trimming removed 0 bases from V and 8 bases from J, with 11 bases in between. The germline CDR1 and CDR2 sequences are SGHDT and YYEEEE. CDR3 DNA sequence: TGTGCCAGCAGCTTGGCCGGTCCGGGGGGCTACACCTTC. It encodes CASSLAGPGGYTF. Full variable domain (outside the CDR3, taken from reference TRBV5-6 and TRBJ1-2): DAGVTQSPTHLIKTRGQQVTLRCSPKSGHDTVSWYQQALGQGPQFIFQYYEEEERQRGNFPDRFSGHQFPNYSSELNVNALLLGDSALYLCASSLAGPGGYTFGSGTRLTVV.

The CDR3 DNA is TGTGCCAGCAGTCCTACCGGGACAGTGTACAATGAGCAGTTCTTC. Amino acid sequence: CASSPTGTVYNEQFF. The chain is built from TRBV11-2 and TRBJ2-1; TRBD1 aligns across 7 bases. CDR1 SGHAT and CDR2 FQNNGV come from the germline V gene. The ends lost 6 bases at V and 4 bases at J; junction bases unmatched: 9. The CDR3 runs 15 residues. The full variable domain, its missing parts supplied by reference TRBV11-2 and TRBJ2-1, is EAGVAQSPRYKIIEKRQSVAFWCNPISGHATLYWYQQILGQGPKLLIQFQNNGVVDDSQLPKDRFSAERLKGVDSTLKIQPAKLEDSAVYLCASSPTGTVYNEQFFGPGTRLTVL.

The V and J genes are TRBV25-1 and TRBJ2-5; 8 bases match TRBD1. The last part of the DNA fits TRBJ2-7 better; the J call may be wrong. The germline V gene encodes CDR1 MGHDK and CDR2 SYGVNS. The CDR3 covers 15 residues. DNA for the CDR3: TGTGCCAGCACTCAAAGGACAGGGCCCTCCTACGAGCAGTACTTC. It specifies CASTQRTGPSYEQYF.

The chain recombines TRBV27 with TRBJ2-7, with 9 bases lining up with TRBD2. CDR3 length: 15 residues. J gave up 3 bases and V 1 base, and 4 bases lay outside the gene matches. Germline CDR1 is MNHEY and CDR2 is SMNVEV (reference sequence). Written as DNA, the CDR3 is TGTGCCAGCAGTTTATTCGGGACTAGCATCTACGAGCAGTACTTC. Its translation is CASSLFGTSIYEQYF.

The chain carries TRBV4-1 and TRBJ1-2; 10 positions agree with TRBD1. The CDR3 is 18 residues long. Germline CDR1 and CDR2: MGHRA and YSYEKL. Trimming took 0 bases from V and 6 from J; bases not matched to a gene: 13. CDR3 nucleotides: TGCGCCAGCAGCCAAGATCGTGGGACAGGGGAGGATGTGGATGGCTACACCTTC. Protein: CASSQDRGTGEDVDGYTF.

The chain combines TRBV5-6 with TRBJ2-3; TRBD2 is a possible D gene (6 bases). Germline-derived CDR1 and CDR2 are SGHDT and YYEEEE. V lost 0 bases to trimming and J lost 1 base, with 9 bases between them. The CDR3 is 15 residues long. CDR3 loop: CASSLEGGGTDTQYF. In DNA, the CDR3 is TGTGCCAGCAGCTTGGAGGGAGGCGGCACAGATACGCAGTATTTT.

CDR3 amino acids: CASSLSSGDCYEQYF. CDR3 in DNA: TGTGCCAGCAGCTTGTCGTCAGGGGACTGCTACGAGCAGTACTTC. The chain uses TRBV5-6 and TRBJ2-7; D is tentatively TRBD1 or TRBD2 (6 bases each). The CDR3 contains 15 residues. V lost 1 base, J lost 3 bases, and 14 bases lay in between. Germline lookup yields CDR1 SGHDT and CDR2 YYEEEE.